Detailed here is one T cell receptor (beta chain). The target antigen is unknown. Sorting with CD45RO/CCR7/CD25/CD127/CD95/CD27 yielded naive, central memory, regulatory and stem-like memory CD4+ cells. Isolated RNA was reverse transcribed in full, so expressed TCRB transcripts were sequenced. Libraries were prepared by immunoSEQ multiplex PCR; TCRdb keeps only in-frame clonotypes and omits some of them. The sample consists of 450,000 to 600,000 clones, approximately 30% of them appearing once. The sample originates from a study of beta chain features in type 1 diabetes. General study results and limits: Whatever favoring of shorter templates PCR might show would apply equally to patients and controls. In every one of the four CD4+ subsets, TCRB CDR3s were moderately but significantly shorter in Type 1 diabetes patients. Cells carrying high TCR expression could end up over-represented when cDNA is sequenced.

Germline V gene data show CDR1 as MDHEN and CDR2 as SYDVKM. This CDR3 contains 13 residues. Trimming removed 2 bases from V and 9 bases from J, with 11 bases in between. Sequencing was done on a sample of naive CD4+ T cells from blood. The rearrangement joins TRBV28 to TRBJ2-1; weak D call: TRBD1 (5 bases). The sequence came from a man younger than 35 in good health. The CDR3 spells CASSLNRWSEQFF. The CDR3 DNA sequence: TGTGCCAGCAGTTTAAACAGGTGGAGTGAGCAGTTCTTC.